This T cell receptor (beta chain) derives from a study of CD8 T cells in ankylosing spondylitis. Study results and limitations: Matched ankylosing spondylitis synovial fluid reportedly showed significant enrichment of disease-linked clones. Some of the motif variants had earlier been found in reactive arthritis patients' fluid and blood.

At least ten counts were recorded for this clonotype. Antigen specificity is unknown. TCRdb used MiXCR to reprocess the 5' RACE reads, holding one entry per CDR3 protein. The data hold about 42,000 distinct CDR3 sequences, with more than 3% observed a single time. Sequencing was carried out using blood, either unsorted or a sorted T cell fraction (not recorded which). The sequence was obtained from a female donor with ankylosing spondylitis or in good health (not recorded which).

CDR3 sequence: CASRGAASNEQFF. The CDR3 bases are TGTGCCAGTCGGGGGGCCGCGTCAAATGAGCAGTTCTTC. The chain links TRBV9 to TRBJ2-1, with D tentatively TRBD2 (7 bases). The CDR3 has 13 residues. V lost 8 bases and J lost 7, with 16 bases in between. Germline V CDR1 and CDR2: SGDLS, YYNGEE.